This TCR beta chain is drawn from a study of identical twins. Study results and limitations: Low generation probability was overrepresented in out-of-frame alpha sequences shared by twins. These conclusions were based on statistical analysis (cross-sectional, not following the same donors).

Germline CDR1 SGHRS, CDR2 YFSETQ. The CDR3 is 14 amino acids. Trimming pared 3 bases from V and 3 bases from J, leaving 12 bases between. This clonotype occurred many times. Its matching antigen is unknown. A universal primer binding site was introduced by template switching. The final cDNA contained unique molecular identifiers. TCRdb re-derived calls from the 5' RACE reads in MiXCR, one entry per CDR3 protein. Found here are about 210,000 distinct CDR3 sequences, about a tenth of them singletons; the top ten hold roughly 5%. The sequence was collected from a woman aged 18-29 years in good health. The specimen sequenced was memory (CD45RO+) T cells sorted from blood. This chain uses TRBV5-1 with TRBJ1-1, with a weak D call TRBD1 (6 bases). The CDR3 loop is CASSSLRGYTEAFF. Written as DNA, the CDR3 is TGCGCCAGCAGCTCTCTCAGGGGCTACACTGAAGCTTTCTTT.